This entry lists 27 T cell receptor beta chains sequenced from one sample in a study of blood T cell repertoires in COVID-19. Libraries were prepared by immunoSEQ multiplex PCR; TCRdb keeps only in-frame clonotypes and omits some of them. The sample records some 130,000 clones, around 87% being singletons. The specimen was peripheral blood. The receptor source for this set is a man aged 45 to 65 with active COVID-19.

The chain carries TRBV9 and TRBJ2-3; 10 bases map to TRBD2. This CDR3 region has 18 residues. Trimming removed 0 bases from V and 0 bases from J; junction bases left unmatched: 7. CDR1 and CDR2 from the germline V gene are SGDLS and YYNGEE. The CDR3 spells CASSVGLAGLYSTDTQYF. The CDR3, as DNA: TGTGCCAGCAGCGTAGGACTAGCGGGCCTCTATAGCACAGATACGCAGTATTTT.

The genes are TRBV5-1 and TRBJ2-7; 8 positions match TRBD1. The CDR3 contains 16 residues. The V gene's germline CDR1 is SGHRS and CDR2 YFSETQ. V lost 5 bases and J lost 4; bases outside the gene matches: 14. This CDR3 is CASSQQFRDRSYEQYF. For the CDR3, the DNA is TGCGCCAGCAGTCAACAGTTTAGGGACAGGTCGTACGAGCAGTACTTC.

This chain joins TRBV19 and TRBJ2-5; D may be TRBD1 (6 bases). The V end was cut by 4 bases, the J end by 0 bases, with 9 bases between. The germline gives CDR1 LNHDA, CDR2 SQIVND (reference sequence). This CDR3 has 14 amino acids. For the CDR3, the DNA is TGTGCCAGTAGTACCGCAGGGGACCAAGAGACCCAGTACTTC. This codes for CASSTAGDQETQYF.

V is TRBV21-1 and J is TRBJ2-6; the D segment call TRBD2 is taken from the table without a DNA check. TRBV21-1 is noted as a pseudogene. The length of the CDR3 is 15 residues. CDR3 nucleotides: TGTGCCAGCAGCAAGGACTGGTCGGGGGCCAACGTCCTGACTTTC. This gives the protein CASSKDWSGANVLTF.

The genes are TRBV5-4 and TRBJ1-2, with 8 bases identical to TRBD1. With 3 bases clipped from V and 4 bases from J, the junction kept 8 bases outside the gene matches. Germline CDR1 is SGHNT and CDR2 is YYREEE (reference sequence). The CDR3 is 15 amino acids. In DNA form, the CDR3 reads TGTGCCAGCAGCTGGGGGACAGGCGGTATCTATGGCTACACCTTC. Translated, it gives CASSWGTGGIYGYTF.

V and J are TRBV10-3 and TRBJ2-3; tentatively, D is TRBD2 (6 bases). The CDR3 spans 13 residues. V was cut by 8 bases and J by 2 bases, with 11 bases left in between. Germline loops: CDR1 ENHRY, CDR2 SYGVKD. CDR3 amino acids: CAIGRDPTDTQYF. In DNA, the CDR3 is TGTGCCATCGGGCGGGACCCCACAGATACGCAGTATTTT.

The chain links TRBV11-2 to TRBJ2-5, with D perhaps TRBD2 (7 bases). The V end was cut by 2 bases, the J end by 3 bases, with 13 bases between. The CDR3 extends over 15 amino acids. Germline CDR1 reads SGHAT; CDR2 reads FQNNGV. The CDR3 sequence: CASSLWGGAEETQYF. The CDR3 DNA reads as TGTGCCAGCAGCTTATGGGGGGGGGCGGAAGAGACCCAGTACTTC.

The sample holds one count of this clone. The DNA of the CDR3 is TGTGCCAGCAGCCCCGGTTGGTGGGGGGTAACCACCTACGAGCAGTACTTC. Protein: CASSPGWWGVTTYEQYF. J is TRBJ2-7 and V is TRBV7-2, with D maybe TRBD2 (6 bases). Trimming left V 5 bases short and J 2 bases short, with 22 bases between. Germline values: CDR1 SGHTA, CDR2 FQGNSA. The CDR3 length is 17 residues.

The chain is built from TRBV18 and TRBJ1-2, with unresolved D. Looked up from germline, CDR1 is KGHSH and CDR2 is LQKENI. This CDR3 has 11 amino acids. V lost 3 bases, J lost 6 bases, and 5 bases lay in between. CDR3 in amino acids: CASSPSNGYTF. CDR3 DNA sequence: TGTGCCAGCTCACCCAGTAATGGCTACACCTTC.

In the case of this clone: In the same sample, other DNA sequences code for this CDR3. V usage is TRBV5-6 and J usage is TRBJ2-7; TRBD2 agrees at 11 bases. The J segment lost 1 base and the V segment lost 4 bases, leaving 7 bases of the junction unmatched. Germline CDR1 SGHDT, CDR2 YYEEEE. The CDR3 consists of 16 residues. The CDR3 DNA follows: TGTGCCAGCAGCCTCGGACTAGCGGGCGTGTCCTACGAGCAGTACTTC. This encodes CASSLGLAGVSYEQYF.

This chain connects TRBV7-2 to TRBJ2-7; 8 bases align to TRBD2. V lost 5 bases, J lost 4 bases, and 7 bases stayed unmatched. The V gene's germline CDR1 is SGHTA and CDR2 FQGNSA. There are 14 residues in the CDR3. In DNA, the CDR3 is TGTGCCAGCAGCCCCCGGGGGGGAAGGTACGAGCAGTACTTC. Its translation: CASSPRGGRYEQYF. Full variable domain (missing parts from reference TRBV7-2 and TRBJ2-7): GAGVSQSPSNKVTEKGKDVELRCDPISGHTALYWYRQSLGQGLEFLIYFQGNSAPDKSGLPSDRFSAERTGGSVSTLTIQRTQQEDSAVYLCASSPRGGRYEQYFGPGTRLTVT.

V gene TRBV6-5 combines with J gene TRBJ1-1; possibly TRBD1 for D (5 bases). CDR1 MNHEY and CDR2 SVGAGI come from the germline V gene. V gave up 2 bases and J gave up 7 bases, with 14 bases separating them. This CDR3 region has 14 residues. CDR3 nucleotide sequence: TGTGCCAGCAGTTACCGGGTCGGGGGTGGTGAAGCTTTCTTT. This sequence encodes CASSYRVGGGEAFF.

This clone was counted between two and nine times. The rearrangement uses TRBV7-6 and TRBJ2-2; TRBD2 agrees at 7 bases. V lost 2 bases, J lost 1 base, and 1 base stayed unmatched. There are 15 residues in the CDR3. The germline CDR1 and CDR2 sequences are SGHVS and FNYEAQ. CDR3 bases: TGTGCCAGCAGCTTACTAGCGGAGAACACCGGGGAGCTGTTTTTT. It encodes CASSLLAENTGELFF.

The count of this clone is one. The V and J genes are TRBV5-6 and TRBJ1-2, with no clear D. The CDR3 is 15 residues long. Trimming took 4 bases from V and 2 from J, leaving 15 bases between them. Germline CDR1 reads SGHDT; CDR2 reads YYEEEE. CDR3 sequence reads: CASSGSAGGNYGYTF. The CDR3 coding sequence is TGTGCCAGCAGCGGGAGCGCAGGTGGGAACTATGGCTACACCTTC.

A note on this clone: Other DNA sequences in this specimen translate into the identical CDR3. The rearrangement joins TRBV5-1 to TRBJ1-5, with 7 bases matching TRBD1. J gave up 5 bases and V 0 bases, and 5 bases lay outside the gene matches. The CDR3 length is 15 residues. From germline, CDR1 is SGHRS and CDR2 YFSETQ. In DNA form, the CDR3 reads TGCGCCAGCAGCTTGGAGGGGGCAGCTTATCAGCCCCAGCATTTT. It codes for CASSLEGAAYQPQHF.

The DNA for the CDR3 is TGTGCCTGGAGTCGGGACAGATATGGCTACACCTTC. Translation gives CAWSRDRYGYTF. The J gene is TRBJ1-2, the V gene TRBV30; 7 bases are shared with TRBD1. This CDR3 has 12 amino acids. Germline CDR1 reads GTSNPN; CDR2 reads SVGIG (reference sequence). V shed 2 bases, J shed 5 bases, and the junction held 2 bases outside the gene matches.

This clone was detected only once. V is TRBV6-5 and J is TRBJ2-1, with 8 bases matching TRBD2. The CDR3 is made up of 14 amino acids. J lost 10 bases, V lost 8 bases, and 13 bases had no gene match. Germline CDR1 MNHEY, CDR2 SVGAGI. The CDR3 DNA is TGTGCCAGCTATTCCGGACTAGCATCGGGAGAGCAGTTCTTC. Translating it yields CASYSGLASGEQFF.

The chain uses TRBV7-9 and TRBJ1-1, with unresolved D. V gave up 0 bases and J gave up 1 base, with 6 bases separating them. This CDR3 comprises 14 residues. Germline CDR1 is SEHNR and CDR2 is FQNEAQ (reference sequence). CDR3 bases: TGTGCCAGCAGCTTAGCGGGGAGGAACACTGAAGCTTTCTTT. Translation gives CASSLAGRNTEAFF.

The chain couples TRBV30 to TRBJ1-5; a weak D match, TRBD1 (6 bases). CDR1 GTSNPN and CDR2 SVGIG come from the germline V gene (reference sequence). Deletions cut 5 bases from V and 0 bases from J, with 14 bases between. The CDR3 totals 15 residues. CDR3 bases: TGTGCCTGGGGGGGGACATTGAATAGCAATCAGCCCCAGCATTTT. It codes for CAWGGTLNSNQPQHF.

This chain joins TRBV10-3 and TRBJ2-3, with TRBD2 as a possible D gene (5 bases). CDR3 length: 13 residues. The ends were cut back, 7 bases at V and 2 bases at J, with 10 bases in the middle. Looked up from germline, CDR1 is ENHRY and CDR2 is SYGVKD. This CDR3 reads CAIMREITDTQYF. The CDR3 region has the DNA TGTGCCATCATGAGGGAGATCACAGATACGCAGTATTTT.

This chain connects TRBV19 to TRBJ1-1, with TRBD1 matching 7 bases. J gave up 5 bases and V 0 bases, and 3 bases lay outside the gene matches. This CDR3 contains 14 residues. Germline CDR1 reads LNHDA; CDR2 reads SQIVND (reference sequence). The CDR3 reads CASSIDTGATEAFF. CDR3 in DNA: TGTGCCAGTAGTATAGATACAGGGGCGACTGAAGCTTTCTTT. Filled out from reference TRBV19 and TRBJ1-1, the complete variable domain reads DGGITQSPKYLFRKEGQNVTLSCEQNLNHDAMYWYRQDPGQGLRLIYYSQIVNDFQKGDIAEGYSVSREKKESFPLTVTSAQKNPTAFYLCASSIDTGATEAFFGQGTRLTVV.

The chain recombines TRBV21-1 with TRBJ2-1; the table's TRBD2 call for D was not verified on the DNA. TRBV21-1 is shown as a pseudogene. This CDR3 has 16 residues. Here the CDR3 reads CASSKEDAVVTNEQFF. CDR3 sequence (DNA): TGTGCCAGCAGCAAAGAGGATGCGGTAGTTACAAATGAGCAGTTCTTC.

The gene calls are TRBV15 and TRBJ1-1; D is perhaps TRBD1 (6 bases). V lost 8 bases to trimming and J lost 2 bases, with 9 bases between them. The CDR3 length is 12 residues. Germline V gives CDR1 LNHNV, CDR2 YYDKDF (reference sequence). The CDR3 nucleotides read TGTGCCACCTCAGGGGTTAACACTGAAGCTTTCTTT. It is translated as CATSGVNTEAFF.

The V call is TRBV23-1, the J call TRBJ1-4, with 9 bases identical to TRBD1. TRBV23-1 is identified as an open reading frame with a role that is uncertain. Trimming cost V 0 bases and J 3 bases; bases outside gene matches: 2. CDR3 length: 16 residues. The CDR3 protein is CASSQSRDRANEKLFF. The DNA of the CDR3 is TGCGCCAGCAGTCAATCCCGGGACAGGGCTAATGAAAAACTGTTTTTT.

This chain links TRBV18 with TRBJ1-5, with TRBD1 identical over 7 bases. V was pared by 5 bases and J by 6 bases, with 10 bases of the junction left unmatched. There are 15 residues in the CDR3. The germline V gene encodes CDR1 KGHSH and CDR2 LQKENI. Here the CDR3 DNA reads TGTGCCAGCTCAAGAACGGGTCAGGGGGTTCAGCCCCAGCATTTT. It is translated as CASSRTGQGVQPQHF.

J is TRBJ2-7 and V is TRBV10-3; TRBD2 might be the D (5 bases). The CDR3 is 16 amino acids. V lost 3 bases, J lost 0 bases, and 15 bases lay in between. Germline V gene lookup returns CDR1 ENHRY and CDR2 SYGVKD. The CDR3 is CAISEGSGLSSYEQYF. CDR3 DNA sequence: TGTGCCATCAGTGAAGGGTCTGGACTTAGCTCCTACGAGCAGTACTTC.

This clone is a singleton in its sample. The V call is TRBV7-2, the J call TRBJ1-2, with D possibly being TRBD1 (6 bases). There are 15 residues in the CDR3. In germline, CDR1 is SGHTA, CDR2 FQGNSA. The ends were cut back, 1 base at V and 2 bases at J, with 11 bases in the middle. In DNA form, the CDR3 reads TGTGCCAGCAGCTTAGGGAGTGACAGGAACTATGGCTACACCTTC. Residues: CASSLGSDRNYGYTF.